The 22 T cell receptor beta chains given below trace back to one sample, sequenced in a study of shared clonotypes between healthy human individuals. The data were produced by immunoSEQ multiplex PCR, yet TCRdb's version contains in-frame clones alone and is incomplete. The sample has about a million clones; around 77% are singletons. The specimen was memory CD4+ T cells from PBMCs. The sample's subset: CD45RA-negative fraction. These TCRs come from a young man in good health. Some clones in this sample may be carry-over from other donors' samples.

The chain joins TRBV27 to TRBJ1-1, with 7 bases matching TRBD1. This CDR3 comprises 14 residues. V was clipped by 6 bases and J by 3 bases; unmatched bases: 7. The germline V gene has CDR1 MNHEY and CDR2 SMNVEV (reference sequence). The DNA of the CDR3 is TGTGCCAGCAGCTACAGGGGAGGGGACACTGAAGCTTTCTTT. Encoded protein: CASSYRGGDTEAFF.

The rearrangement uses TRBV6-4 and TRBJ1-5; 8 bases are a match to TRBD1. V shed 8 bases, J shed 5 bases, and the junction held 14 bases outside the gene matches. Per the germline V gene, CDR1 is MRHNA and CDR2 is SNTAGT. This CDR3 comprises 16 residues. CDR3 in DNA: TGTGCCAGCCATGATAAACAGACAGGGGACTATCAGCCCCAGCATTTT. It codes for CASHDKQTGDYQPQHF.

The V call is TRBV18, the J call TRBJ2-7, with unresolved D. Germline lookup yields CDR1 KGHSH and CDR2 LQKENI. Between the trimmed V and J ends, which lost 0 bases and 3 bases, there was a span of 12 bases. The CDR3 sequence is 15 residues long. The CDR3 region has the DNA TGTGCCAGCTCACCACCCTCAACAGCCTTCTACGAGCAGTACTTC. Translation gives CASSPPSTAFYEQYF.

This clone was seen a handful of times. The chain combines TRBV6-1 with TRBJ2-7, with TRBD2 matching over 9 bases. Per germline, CDR1 MNHNS and CDR2 SASEGT. There are 13 residues in the CDR3. J gave up 4 bases and V 7 bases, and 5 bases lay outside the gene matches. The CDR3 protein is CASILAGGYEQYF. CDR3 DNA: TGTGCCAGCATACTAGCGGGTGGGTACGAGCAGTACTTC.

This clone was seen a few times. The rearrangement links TRBV11-2 to TRBJ2-7, with D possibly TRBD1 on 5 matching bases. This CDR3 is built from 14 residues. The ends were cut back, 7 bases at V and 6 bases at J, with 19 bases in the middle. Germline CDR1 is SGHAT and CDR2 is FQNNGV. CDR3 residues: CASTIGPTGAEQYF. The CDR3 nucleotides read TGTGCCAGCACCATAGGTCCCACAGGAGCCGAGCAGTACTTC.

The chain joins TRBV19 to TRBJ1-1, with unresolved D. Germline V lookup: CDR1 LNHDA, CDR2 SQIVND (reference sequence). This CDR3 contains 14 residues. Trimming stripped 0 bases from V and 6 bases from J, with 11 bases between. CDR3 nucleotide sequence: TGTGCCAGTAGTATAGAAGGTCGAGCCGCTGAAGCTTTCTTT. The encoded protein is CASSIEGRAAEAFF.

This clone occurred many times. This chain connects TRBV20-1 to TRBJ1-4; D is uncertain. V lost 5 bases and J 7 bases, leaving 8 bases between the germline ends. This CDR3 is 11 amino acids long. Germline lookup yields CDR1 DFQATT and CDR2 SNEGSKA (reference sequence). CDR3 residues: CSAAVGEKLFF. CDR3 in DNA: TGCAGTGCTGCGGTCGGTGAAAAACTGTTTTTT.

The J gene is TRBJ2-7, the V gene TRBV5-4, with 7 bases that match TRBD1. Germline V gene lookup returns CDR1 SGHNT and CDR2 YYREEE (reference sequence). The junction had 11 bases not matched to a gene; V was cut back by 4 bases and J by 1 base. The CDR3 has 16 residues. The CDR3 region has the DNA TGTGCCAGCAGCCTTGCCCGGGGACAGATTTCCTACGAGCAGTACTTC. Its protein product is CASSLARGQISYEQYF.

The chain couples TRBV29-1 to TRBJ1-4; the match to TRBD1 covers 8 bases. CDR1 SQVTM and CDR2 ANQGSEA come from the germline V gene. The CDR3 sequence is 13 residues long. V shed 7 bases and J 3 bases; nucleotides not matched to a gene: 4. Here the CDR3 reads CSAQGAANEKLFF. The CDR3 DNA is TGCAGCGCCCAGGGGGCGGCTAATGAAAAACTGTTTTTT. The whole variable domain, remainder taken from reference TRBV29-1 and TRBJ1-4, is SAVISQKPSRDICQRGTSLTIQCQVDSQVTMMFWYRQQPGQSLTLIATANQGSEATYESGFVIDKFPISRPNLTFSTLTVSNMSPEDSSIYLCSAQGAANEKLFFGSGTQLSVL.

V is TRBV7-8 and J is TRBJ1-1; TRBD1 aligns across 7 bases. CDR1 and CDR2 (germline): SGHVS, FQNEAQ. The CDR3 consists of 17 residues. After removal of 2 bases from V and 1 base from J, the junction contained 10 bases not matched to a gene. The CDR3 coding sequence is TGTGCCAGCAGCTTAAGTCCGGGACAGTTAGCGAACACTGAAGCTTTCTTT. This sequence encodes CASSLSPGQLANTEAFF.

V is TRBV28 and J is TRBJ2-7, with 11 bases that match TRBD2. Germline CDR1 and CDR2: MDHEN and SYDVKM. This CDR3 comprises 16 residues. V shed 6 bases and J 0 bases; nucleotides not matched to a gene: 7. The CDR3 DNA reads as TGTGCCAGCAGCTTGCCGGGACTAGCGGACTCCTACGAGCAGTACTTC. Translating it yields CASSLPGLADSYEQYF.

V gene TRBV4-2 combines with J gene TRBJ2-5; D not resolved. Germline V gene lookup returns CDR1 LGHNA and CDR2 YNFKEQ. The CDR3 has 14 residues. Trimming pared 0 bases from V and 5 bases from J, leaving 10 bases between. As DNA, the CDR3 is TGTGCCAGCAGCCAAGATATCGCGTATGAGACCCAGTACTTC. Translating gives CASSQDIAYETQYF.

This clone was detected only a few times. The J gene is TRBJ2-1, the V gene TRBV11-2, with 7 bases fitting TRBD2. Looked up from germline, CDR1 is SGHAT and CDR2 is FQNNGV. The CDR3 spans 15 residues. Trimming took 5 bases from V and 4 from J; bases not matched to a gene: 8. Here the CDR3 reads CASSRSGDHYNEQFF. The DNA for the CDR3 is TGTGCCAGCAGCAGGAGCGGGGACCATTACAATGAGCAGTTCTTC.

The CDR3, as DNA: TGTGCCAGCAGCTCCTGGGACACTAGCACAGATACGCAGTATTTT. Residues: CASSSWDTSTDTQYF. The V gene is TRBV5-4, the J gene TRBJ2-3; TRBD1 is a possible D gene (6 bases). The V end lost 3 bases, the J end lost 0 bases, and 11 bases lay between the germline ends. CDR3 size: 15 residues. Germline loops: CDR1 SGHNT, CDR2 YYREEE (reference sequence).

The genes are TRBV30 and TRBJ1-5; 8 bases fit TRBD1. The germline CDR1 and CDR2 sequences are GTSNPN and SVGIG (reference sequence). With 1 base clipped from V and 1 base from J, the junction kept 0 bases outside the gene matches. The CDR3 contains 14 residues. CDR3 DNA sequence: TGTGCCTGGAGTGGGACAGGGAGCAATCAGCCCCAGCATTTT. It codes for CAWSGTGSNQPQHF.

This chain joins TRBV7-6 and TRBJ2-7, with TRBD1 matching 7 bases. CDR3 length: 16 amino acids. J gave up 7 bases and V 1 base, and 13 bases lay outside the gene matches. Per germline, CDR1 SGHVS and CDR2 FNYEAQ. The CDR3 reads CASSLEQGETTGEQYF. In DNA form, the CDR3 reads TGTGCCAGCAGCTTAGAGCAGGGGGAGACTACGGGGGAGCAGTACTTC.

The chain recombines TRBV18 with TRBJ2-1; possibly TRBD1 or TRBD2 for D (6 bases each). CDR1 KGHSH and CDR2 LQKENI come from the germline V gene. The V and J ends lost 5 bases and 1 base respectively, with 15 bases between them. The CDR3 has 16 amino acids. CDR3 amino acids: CASSGGGVGSYNEQFF. CDR3 coding DNA: TGTGCCAGCTCAGGGGGCGGGGTTGGATCCTACAATGAGCAGTTCTTC.

The V call is TRBV2, the J call TRBJ2-1; D is possibly TRBD1 (6 bases). The CDR3 is 14 residues long. With 3 bases removed from V and 6 bases from J, the gap between germline ends came to 12 bases. Germline V lookup: CDR1 SNHLY, CDR2 FYNNEI. The CDR3 loop reads CASSDQGIINEQFF. The CDR3 nucleotides are TGTGCCAGCAGTGACCAGGGGATTATCAATGAGCAGTTCTTC.

This chain joins TRBV7-2 and TRBJ2-1; 14 nucleotides line up with TRBD2. CDR1 and CDR2 from the germline V gene are SGHTA and FQGNSA. The CDR3 totals 15 residues. V lost 5 bases, J lost 7 bases, and 4 bases stayed unmatched. The CDR3 DNA reads TGTGCCAGCAGCAACGGACTAGCGGGAGGAAATGAGCAGTTCTTC. Its protein is CASSNGLAGGNEQFF.

This chain joins TRBV5-4 and TRBJ1-2, with TRBD1 as a possible D gene (6 bases). The length of the CDR3 is 13 residues. Trimming pared 4 bases from V and 2 bases from J, leaving 9 bases between. Germline lookup yields CDR1 SGHNT and CDR2 YYREEE (reference sequence). The CDR3 DNA reads as TGTGCCAGCAGCCCACAGGGAAACTATGGCTACACCTTC. It specifies CASSPQGNYGYTF.

V is TRBV10-3 and J is TRBJ1-1; 9 bases are a match to TRBD1. J was trimmed by 5 bases and V by 6 bases; bases with no gene match: 7. The CDR3 sequence is 14 residues long. Germline CDR1 ENHRY, CDR2 SYGVKD. The CDR3 DNA reads TGTGCCATCAGGACACAGGGGGCAGGAACTGAAGCTTTCTTT. It encodes CAIRTQGAGTEAFF.

This sequence joins TRBV7-8 and TRBJ2-2; TRBD1 aligns across 7 bases. The CDR3 totals 15 residues. Per germline, CDR1 SGHVS and CDR2 FQNEAQ. V shed 5 bases and J 4 bases; nucleotides not matched to a gene: 7. DNA of the CDR3: TGTGCCAGCAGCCACGGACAGGCGGTCACCGGGGAGCTGTTTTTT. It yields the protein CASSHGQAVTGELFF.